Below, 21 T cell receptor beta chains from the same sample are listed, as sequenced in a study of cytomegalovirus exposure and HLA in healthy donors. The PCR employed 60 Vbeta primers together with 13 Jbeta primers. The assay was immunoSEQ multiplex PCR, and TCRdb's table has in-frame clones only and misses some. The repertoire holds over 130,000 clones, 82% seen once, with 2% to 3% in the top ten. Sequencing was done on a sample of PBMCs. These receptors were collected from a male donor in good health and CMV-seronegative.

The rearrangement links TRBV12-5 to TRBJ2-2; 7 bases match TRBD1. J lost 1 base, V lost 3 bases, and 5 bases had no gene match. CDR3 size: 16 residues. Germline loops: CDR1 LGHNT, CDR2 FRNRAP. CDR3 nucleotide sequence: TGTGCTAGTGGTTTAGGGACAGTCGAGAACACCGGGGAGCTGTTTTTT. The encoded protein is CASGLGTVENTGELFF.

Only a few counts were recorded for this clone. A junction boundary mismatches the germline segment, possibly from a read error. The rearrangement links TRBV7-7 to TRBJ2-6, with D unresolved. The germline CDR1 and CDR2 sequences are SSHAT and FNYEAQ (reference sequence). There are 14 residues in the CDR3. CDR3 region: CASSLGGGANVLTF. Here the CDR3 DNA reads TGTGCTAGCAGCTTAGGCGGTGGGGCCAACGTCCTGACTTTC. The variable domain in full, completed from reference TRBV7-7 and TRBJ2-6, reads GAGVSQSPRYKVTKRGQDVTLRCDPISSHATLYWYQQALGQGPEFLTYFNYEAQPDKSGLPSDRFSAERPEGSISTLTIQRTEQRDSAMYRCASSLGGGANVLTFGAGSRLTVL.

This clone has just a few counts. The V and J genes are TRBV4-3 and TRBJ1-1; D not resolved. V lost 1 base, J lost 0 bases, and 15 bases lay in between. The CDR3 is 17 residues long. The V gene's germline CDR1 is LGHNA and CDR2 YSLEER. The CDR3 nucleotides are TGCGCCAGCAGCCAAGTCATGGTGGAGGCCCTGAACACTGAAGCTTTCTTT. Its translation is CASSQVMVEALNTEAFF.

This chain uses TRBV5-4 with TRBJ2-4; tentatively, D is TRBD2 (6 bases). Germline CDR1 is SGHNT and CDR2 is YYREEE (reference sequence). Trimming pared 2 bases from V and 5 bases from J, leaving 11 bases between. The CDR3 totals 14 residues. The CDR3 DNA follows: TGTGCCAGCAGCTTTGGAGGGGCAGAAAACATTCAGTACTTC. Amino acid sequence: CASSFGGAENIQYF.

The V gene is TRBV5-4, the J gene TRBJ2-5; 7 bases line up with TRBD2. The trim removed 0 bases at V and 2 bases at J, leaving 4 bases unmatched. The length of the CDR3 is 15 residues. Looked up from germline, CDR1 is SGHNT and CDR2 is YYREEE (reference sequence). The CDR3 loop is CASSLATSRQETQYF. The DNA for the CDR3 is TGTGCCAGCAGCTTGGCGACTAGCCGACAAGAGACCCAGTACTTC.

This clone has just a few counts. The chain carries TRBV19 and TRBJ1-1, with 9 nucleotides matching TRBD1. Trimming removed 5 bases from V and 6 bases from J; junction bases left unmatched: 7. This CDR3 is built from 14 residues. Per germline, CDR1 LNHDA and CDR2 SQIVND (reference sequence). CDR3 protein: CASSPGQGQAEAFF. The CDR3 region has the DNA TGTGCCAGTAGTCCGGGACAGGGACAAGCTGAAGCTTTCTTT.

CDR3: CASSTRRGGVTQYF. CDR3 coding DNA: TGTGCCAGCAGTACCCGCAGGGGAGGGGTGACCCAGTACTTC. The chain is built from TRBV6-5 and TRBJ2-5, with D possibly matching TRBD2 (7 bases). This CDR3 region has 14 residues. CDR1 and CDR2 (germline): MNHEY, SVGAGI. V lost 5 bases, J lost 7 bases, and 17 bases lay in between.

This chain uses TRBV7-2 with TRBJ2-7, with 7 bases that match TRBD2. CDR1 is SGHTA, CDR2 FQGNSA, per germline. This CDR3 spans 13 amino acids. V lost 8 bases to trimming and J lost 4 bases; unmatched junction nucleotides: 8. CDR3 region: CASGLPGGYEQYF. The CDR3 nucleotides are TGTGCCAGCGGACTGCCCGGGGGGTACGAGCAGTACTTC.

The chain is built from TRBV7-9 and TRBJ2-7; 7 bases are shared with TRBD1. This CDR3 has 16 amino acids. Germline CDR1 reads SEHNR; CDR2 reads FQNEAQ (reference sequence). V gave up 3 bases and J gave up 3 bases; unmatched junction bases: 11. This CDR3 is CASSFPPGQASYEQYF. The DNA for the CDR3 is TGTGCCAGCAGCTTCCCACCCGGACAGGCGAGCTACGAGCAGTACTTC.

This clone was seen only a few times. This sequence joins TRBV9 and TRBJ1-1; D may be TRBD1 (5 bases). CDR1 is SGDLS and CDR2 is YYNGEE in the germline V gene. This CDR3 has 14 amino acids. Trimming took 3 bases from V and 4 from J, leaving 13 bases between them. The CDR3 nucleotides are TGTGCCAGCAGCGGCTTGGAGGGGTTCACTGAAGCTTTCTTT. Translating it yields CASSGLEGFTEAFF.

V gene TRBV15 combines with J gene TRBJ2-7; weak D call: TRBD1 (5 bases). The CDR3 contains 17 residues. The V gene lost 4 bases and the J gene lost 0 bases, with 19 bases spanning the gap. Germline CDR1 is LNHNV and CDR2 is YYDKDF (reference sequence). CDR3 sequence: CATSTRPGRSRSYEQYF. The CDR3, as DNA: TGTGCCACCAGCACCCGACCAGGGCGGTCCCGCTCCTACGAGCAGTACTTC.

This sequence joins TRBV7-3 and TRBJ2-1, with D perhaps TRBD2 (5 bases). This CDR3 is 13 amino acids long. V gave up 2 bases and J gave up 10 bases, with 12 bases separating them. Germline V CDR1 and CDR2: SGHTA, FQGTGA. The CDR3 nucleotides are TGTGCCAGCAGCTTAGGGCAACCGGGGGAGCAGTTCTTC. Its protein is CASSLGQPGEQFF.

The V gene is TRBV4-1, the J gene TRBJ1-5; no firm D call. V was trimmed by 1 base and J by 4 bases, leaving 5 bases between them. The CDR3 consists of 13 residues. The germline gives CDR1 MGHRA, CDR2 YSYEKL. The CDR3 here is CASSQVQNQPQHF. As DNA, the CDR3 is TGCGCCAGCAGCCAAGTGCAGAATCAGCCCCAGCATTTT.

The gene calls are TRBV5-5 and TRBJ1-2, with 7 bases lining up with TRBD1. Germline lookup yields CDR1 SGHKS and CDR2 YYEKEE (reference sequence). There are 15 residues in the CDR3. Unmatched junction bases numbered 7, after V lost 0 bases and J lost 5 bases. DNA of the CDR3: TGTGCCAGCAGCTTGGTTGGGGACAGCCCTTATGGCTACACCTTC. Protein: CASSLVGDSPYGYTF.

This sequence joins TRBV4-3 and TRBJ1-3; tentatively, D is TRBD1 (5 bases). Germline V gene data show CDR1 as LGHNA and CDR2 as YSLEER. Trimming removed 1 base at V and 0 bases at J, with 13 bases between. This CDR3 is built from 17 residues. This chain's CDR3 is CASSQGRGESSGNTIYF. The CDR3 DNA reads TGCGCCAGCAGCCAAGGGAGGGGCGAGAGCTCTGGAAACACCATATATTTT.

This rearrangement joins TRBV11-2 to TRBJ2-7; D remains ambiguous. V lost 0 bases and J 6 bases, leaving 9 bases between the germline ends. Germline lookup yields CDR1 SGHAT and CDR2 FQNNGV. The CDR3 has 13 amino acids. The DNA for the CDR3 is TGTGCCAGCAGCTTAGATCCCTCCCGCGAGCAGTACTTC. As protein: CASSLDPSREQYF.

This clone was counted only a few times. The gene calls are TRBV4-3 and TRBJ2-2; TRBD2 is a possible D gene (5 bases). CDR3 size: 13 residues. Trimming stripped 3 bases from V and 3 bases from J, with 5 bases between. Germline CDR1 is LGHNA and CDR2 is YSLEER. CDR3 loop: CASSQDYTGELFF. CDR3 in DNA: TGCGCCAGCAGCCAGGACTACACCGGGGAGCTGTTTTTT.

The rearrangement joins TRBV7-9 to TRBJ2-7, with 10 bases lining up with TRBD1. CDR3 length: 15 residues. Germline CDR1 SEHNR, CDR2 FQNEAQ (reference sequence). The V gene end was trimmed by 1 base and the J gene end by 9 bases; junction bases not matched to a gene: 9. CDR3 protein: CASSLEGQGPPAQYF. CDR3 in DNA: TGTGCCAGCAGCTTAGAGGGACAGGGGCCGCCGGCGCAGTACTTC. The full variable domain, completed using reference TRBV7-9 and TRBJ2-7, is DTGVSQNPRHKITKRGQNVTFRCDPISEHNRLYWYRQTLGQGPEFLTYFQNEAQLEKSRLLSDRFSAERPKGSFSTLEIQRTEQGDSAMYLCASSLEGQGPPAQYFGPGTRLTVT.

This clone was counted once. This chain connects TRBV6-5 to TRBJ2-7; 7 nucleotides agree with TRBD2. This CDR3 is 14 amino acids long. The V and J ends lost 7 bases and 3 bases, in that order; junction bases with no gene match: 9. In germline, CDR1 is MNHEY, CDR2 SVGAGI. The CDR3 sequence is CASTPGSGIYEQYF. CDR3 DNA sequence: TGTGCCAGCACTCCCGGGAGCGGGATCTACGAGCAGTACTTC.

V usage is TRBV2 and J usage is TRBJ2-5, with TRBD1 identical over 7 bases. Germline lookup yields CDR1 SNHLY and CDR2 FYNNEI. There are 12 residues in the CDR3. The trim removed 5 bases at V and 4 bases at J, leaving 1 base unmatched. The CDR3 is CASSRDRETQYF. The CDR3 DNA reads TGTGCCAGCAGTCGGGACAGAGAGACCCAGTACTTC. Supplemented by reference TRBV2 and TRBJ2-5, the full variable domain reads EPEVTQTPSHQVTQMGQEVILRCVPISNHLYFYWYRQILGQKVEFLVSFYNNEISEKSEIFDDQFSVERPDGSNFTLKIRSTKLEDSAMYFCASSRDRETQYFGPGTRLLVL.

The rearrangement joins TRBV9 to TRBJ1-1; no clear D gene. Germline V lookup: CDR1 SGDLS, CDR2 YYNGEE. The CDR3 contains 14 residues. The V end was cut by 1 base, the J end by 0 bases, with 7 bases between. In nucleotides, the CDR3 is TGTGCCAGCAGCGTAAACAGCATGAACACTGAAGCTTTCTTT. Protein: CASSVNSMNTEAFF.